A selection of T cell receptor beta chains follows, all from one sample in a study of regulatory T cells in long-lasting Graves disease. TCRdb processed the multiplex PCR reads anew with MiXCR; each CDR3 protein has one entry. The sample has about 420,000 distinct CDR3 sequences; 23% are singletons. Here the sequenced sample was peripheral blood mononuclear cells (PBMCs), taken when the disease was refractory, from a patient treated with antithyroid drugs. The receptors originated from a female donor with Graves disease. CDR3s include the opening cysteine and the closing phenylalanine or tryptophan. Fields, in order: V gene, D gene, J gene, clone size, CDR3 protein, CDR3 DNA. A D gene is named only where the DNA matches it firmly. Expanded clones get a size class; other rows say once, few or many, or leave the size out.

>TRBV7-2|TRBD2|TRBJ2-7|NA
CASSSPGTSGGYF
TGTGCCAGCAGCTCACCGGGGACTAGCGGGGGGTACTTC
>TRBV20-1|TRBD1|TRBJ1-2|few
CSAAPGTGEGYGYTF
TGCAGTGCTGCCCCCGGGACAGGGGAAGGGTATGGCTACACCTTC
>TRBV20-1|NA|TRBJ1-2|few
CSAPGQRLFNYGYTF
TGCAGTGCGCCCGGACAGCGCCTATTTAACTATGGCTACACCTTC
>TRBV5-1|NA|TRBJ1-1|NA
CASSARISQVNTEAFF
TGCGCCAGCAGCGCCCGGATTTCACAGGTAAACACTGAAGCTTTCTTT
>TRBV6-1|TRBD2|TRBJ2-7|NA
CATSGMAREQYF
TGTGCCACCAGCGGGATGGCTAGAGAGCAGTACTTC
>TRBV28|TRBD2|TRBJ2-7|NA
CASSFLAGPRREQYF
TGTGCCAGCAGTTTTTTAGCGGGCCCTCGACGCGAGCAGTACTTC
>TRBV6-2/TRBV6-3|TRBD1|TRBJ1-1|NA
CASSYSSERQGWSTEAFF
TGTGCCAGCAGTTACTCTTCGGAGCGACAGGGATGGAGCACTGAAGCTTTCTTT
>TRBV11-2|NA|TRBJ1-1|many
CASSLYANTEAFF
TGTGCCAGCAGCTTATACGCGAACACTGAAGCTTTCTTT
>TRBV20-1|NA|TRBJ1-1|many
CSARDPSGPNTEAFF
TGCAGTGCTAGAGACCCCTCGGGGCCGAACACTGAAGCTTTCTTT
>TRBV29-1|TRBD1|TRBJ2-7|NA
CSVFVDRGYEQYF
TGCAGCGTTTTCGTGGACAGGGGCTACGAGCAGTACTTC
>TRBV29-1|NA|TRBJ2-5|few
CSVSSGQTQYF
TGCAGCGTTAGTAGTGGGCAGACCCAGTACTTC
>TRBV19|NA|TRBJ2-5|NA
CASSVNSKETQYF
TGTGCCAGTAGTGTGAATTCAAAAGAGACCCAGTACTTC
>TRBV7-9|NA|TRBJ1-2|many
CASSHPGQGTHGYTF
TGTGCCAGCAGCCACCCTGGGCAGGGAACCCATGGCTACACCTTC
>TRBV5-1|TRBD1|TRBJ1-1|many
CASSLTRGLITEAFF
TGCGCCAGCAGCTTGACGAGGGGGCTGATTACTGAAGCTTTCTTT
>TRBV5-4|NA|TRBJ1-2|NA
CASSLRRPNYGYTF
TGTGCCAGCAGCCTACGCCGCCCCAACTATGGCTACACCTTC
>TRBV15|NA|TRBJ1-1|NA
CATSSMTVGTEAFF
TGTGCCACCAGCAGTATGACAGTCGGCACTGAAGCTTTCTTT
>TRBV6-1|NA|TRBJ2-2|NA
CASSPRAGTITGELFF
TGTGCCAGCAGCCCGCGGGCCGGGACCATCACCGGGGAGCTGTTTTTT
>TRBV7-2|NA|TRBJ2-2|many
CASSLRVSELFF
TGTGCCAGCAGCCTACGGGTGTCGGAGCTGTTTTTT
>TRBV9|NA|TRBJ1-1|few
CASSVAGYDTEAFF
TGTGCCAGCAGCGTAGCTGGGTATGACACTGAAGCTTTCTTT
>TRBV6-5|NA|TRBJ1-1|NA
CASSYTQKGAFF
TGTGCCAGCAGTTACACCCAGAAAGGAGCTTTCTTT
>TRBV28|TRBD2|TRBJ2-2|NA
CASALAGTNTGELFF
TGTGCCAGCGCACTAGCGGGGACGAACACCGGGGAGCTGTTTTTT
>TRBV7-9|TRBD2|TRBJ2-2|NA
CASSPGLAGGPSTGELFF
TGTGCCAGCAGCCCCGGACTAGCGGGAGGGCCGAGCACCGGGGAGCTGTTTTTT
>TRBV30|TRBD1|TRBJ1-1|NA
CAWATGLSREAFF
TGTGCCTGGGCGACAGGGTTGTCTCGGGAAGCTTTCTTT
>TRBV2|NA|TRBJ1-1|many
CASSVSSEAFF
TGTGCCAGCAGTGTTTCCAGTGAAGCTTTCTTT
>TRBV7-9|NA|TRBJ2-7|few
CASSSSTKSMNEQYF
TGTGCCAGCAGCTCCTCGACTAAGTCGATGAACGAGCAGTACTTC
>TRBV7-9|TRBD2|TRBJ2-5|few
CASSPSSLAGGSETQYF
TGTGCCAGCAGCCCTTCTTCGCTAGCGGGAGGTTCAGAGACCCAGTACTTC
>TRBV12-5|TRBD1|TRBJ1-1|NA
CASGWRDSEAFF
TGTGCTAGTGGTTGGCGGGACAGCGAAGCTTTCTTT
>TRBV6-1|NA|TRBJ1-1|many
CASSLTGGSTEAFF
TGTGCCAGCAGTCTCACGGGTGGGAGCACTGAAGCTTTCTTT
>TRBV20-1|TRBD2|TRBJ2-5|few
CSAMPGGAGGETQYF
TGCAGTGCTATGCCCGGGGGAGCGGGAGGTGAGACCCAGTACTTC
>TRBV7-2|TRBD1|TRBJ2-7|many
CASSLTGGPNSYEQYF
TGTGCCAGCAGCTTGACAGGGGGCCCGAACTCCTACGAGCAGTACTTC
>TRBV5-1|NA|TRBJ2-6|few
CASSLGGSSSGANVLTF
TGCGCCAGCAGCTTGGGTGGCAGCTCCTCTGGGGCCAACGTCCTGACTTTC